Presented here are 27 T cell receptor beta chains from one specimen sequenced in a study of OX40 agonist ivuxolimab in advanced cancers. Profiled with immunoSEQ multiplex PCR; TCRdb holds only in-frame clones, not every one. The table records tens of thousands of clones, over 75% of them present only once. The source material was CD4+ or CD8+ T cells sorted from blood, sampled in a trial of the OX40 agonist ivuxolimab. The source is an adult with an advanced solid tumor such as melanoma, head and neck, liver or kidney cancer.

V and J are TRBV19 and TRBJ1-3, with 7 bases aligning to TRBD1. This CDR3 is 15 amino acids long. V shed 7 bases, J shed 4 bases, and the junction held 10 bases outside the gene matches. Germline lookup yields CDR1 LNHDA and CDR2 SQIVND (reference sequence). The CDR3 spells CASTLDRDSGNTIYF. As DNA, the CDR3 is TGTGCCAGTACACTCGACAGGGACTCCGGAAACACCATATATTTT. Based on the CDR3 plus reference TRBV19 and TRBJ1-3, the full variable domain is DGGITQSPKYLFRKEGQNVTLSCEQNLNHDAMYWYRQDPGQGLRLIYYSQIVNDFQKGDIAEGYSVSREKKESFPLTVTSAQKNPTAFYLCASTLDRDSGNTIYFGEGSWLTVV.

The sample holds one count of this clone. The chain employs TRBV18 and TRBJ2-1; D could derive from TRBD1 or TRBD2 (5 bases each). V lost 8 bases, J lost 8 bases, and 16 bases lay in between. The CDR3 is 13 amino acids. Germline CDR1 and CDR2: KGHSH and LQKENI. This chain's CDR3 is CASRDGRLDEQFF. The CDR3 coding sequence is TGTGCCAGCCGGGACGGCCGATTGGATGAGCAGTTCTTC.

The rearrangement uses TRBV21-1 and TRBJ1-5; TRBD1 is the table's D call, not checked against the DNA. TRBV21-1 is assigned pseudogene status. The CDR3 has 17 residues. For the CDR3, the DNA is TGTGCCAGCAGCAAAGAGGGACAGGGGGAATACAATCAGCCCCAGCATTTT. Protein sequence: CASSKEGQGEYNQPQHF.

The chain uses TRBV7-9 and TRBJ1-4, with 7 bases identical to TRBD1. Germline-derived CDR1 and CDR2 are SEHNR and FQNEAQ (reference sequence). The CDR3 is made up of 15 amino acids. Trimming removed 4 bases from V and 5 bases from J; junction bases left unmatched: 7. This CDR3 is CASSSRTGPNEKLFF. CDR3 DNA: TGTGCCAGCAGCTCCCGGACAGGACCAAATGAAAAACTGTTTTTT.

The V and J genes are TRBV12-5 and TRBJ2-3; a weak D match, TRBD2 (6 bases). This CDR3 is 13 amino acids long. Trimming pared 7 bases from V and 2 bases from J, leaving 10 bases between. Germline values: CDR1 LGHNT, CDR2 FRNRAP. CDR3 sequence (DNA): TGTGCTAGTGCCGGGGACTCCACAGATACGCAGTATTTT. This sequence encodes CASAGDSTDTQYF.

The CDR3 region has the DNA TGTGCCAGCCTAGCGGCTTTCGAGCAGTTCTTC. This sequence encodes CASLAAFEQFF. The V and J genes are TRBV6-4 and TRBJ2-1, with 7 bases lining up with TRBD2. CDR1 and CDR2 from the germline V gene are MRHNA and SNTAGT. This CDR3 region has 11 residues. Trimming cost V 8 bases and J 10 bases; bases outside gene matches: 5.

The chain combines TRBV28 with TRBJ1-2; D is perhaps TRBD1 (6 bases). CDR3 length: 18 amino acids. V gave up 5 bases and J gave up 3 bases, with 25 bases separating them. Germline loops: CDR1 MDHEN, CDR2 SYDVKM. As DNA, the CDR3 is TGTGCCAGCAGTCCCCCCGGGAGGGCCACAGGGATTGACTATGGCTACACCTTC. Translating gives CASSPPGRATGIDYGYTF.

This chain joins TRBV30 and TRBJ2-3, with a possible D match to TRBD1 (6 bases). V lost 8 bases and J 0 bases, leaving 15 bases between the germline ends. CDR3 length equals 14 residues. Germline values: CDR1 GTSNPN, CDR2 SVGIG (reference sequence). CDR3 sequence: CATGTLTSTDTQYF. As DNA, the CDR3 is TGTGCCACGGGGACACTAACTAGCACAGATACGCAGTATTTT.

The rearrangement links TRBV28 to TRBJ2-7, with 14 bases lining up with TRBD2. J lost 6 bases, V lost 5 bases, and 6 bases had no gene match. The length of the CDR3 is 15 residues. Germline loops: CDR1 MDHEN, CDR2 SYDVKM. CDR3 residues: CASSPLGLAGVEQYF. The CDR3 DNA sequence: TGTGCCAGCAGTCCGTTGGGACTAGCGGGAGTCGAGCAGTACTTC.

CDR3 DNA sequence: TGTGCCAGCAGCCCCCGGGACAGAGGAAGTGAAAAACTGTTTTTT. Amino acids: CASSPRDRGSEKLFF. V is TRBV6-1 and J is TRBJ1-4; 7 nucleotides match TRBD1. V trimming: 6 bases; J trimming: 7 bases; junction bases outside the gene matches: 11. Germline lookup yields CDR1 MNHNS and CDR2 SASEGT. The CDR3 consists of 15 residues.

In this sample, this clone turned up once. The rearrangement links TRBV5-4 to TRBJ2-5; TRBD2 matches at 11 bases. There are 15 residues in the CDR3. With V trimmed by 1 base and J by 1 base, 0 bases remained unmatched. Germline assignment: CDR1 SGHNT and CDR2 YYREEE (reference sequence). In DNA form, the CDR3 reads TGTGCCAGCAGCTTGACTAGCGGGGGCCAAGAGACCCAGTACTTC. It specifies CASSLTSGGQETQYF.

V gene TRBV6-5 combines with J gene TRBJ1-5; the D is unclear. The CDR3 covers 14 residues. The V end lost 8 bases, the J end lost 2 bases, and 13 bases lay between the germline ends. CDR1 MNHEY and CDR2 SVGAGI come from the germline V gene. The CDR3 loop reads CASGLDWGNQPQHF. Written as DNA, the CDR3 is TGTGCCAGCGGCCTTGATTGGGGCAATCAGCCCCAGCATTTT.

This clone was recorded once. The chain uses TRBV18 and TRBJ2-7; 12 bases agree with TRBD1. CDR1 KGHSH and CDR2 LQKENI come from the germline V gene. Trimming took 2 bases from V and 9 from J; bases not matched to a gene: 11. The CDR3 loop spans 16 amino acids. This CDR3 is CASSPRTGTGGAGQYF. As DNA, the CDR3 is TGTGCCAGCTCACCAAGAACCGGGACAGGGGGCGCAGGGCAGTACTTC.

The chain uses TRBV28 and TRBJ2-1, with D possibly matching TRBD2 (6 bases). Germline CDR1 and CDR2: MDHEN and SYDVKM. CDR3 size: 15 residues. The ends were cut back, 4 bases at V and 7 bases at J, with 17 bases in the middle. CDR3 nucleotide sequence: TGTGCCAGCAGTTATTTGGGACTTATGGGGAATGAGCAGTTCTTC. It encodes CASSYLGLMGNEQFF.

This clone was picked up one time. V is TRBV6-5 and J is TRBJ1-1; D is undetermined. Looked up from germline, CDR1 is MNHEY and CDR2 is SVGAGI. The CDR3 has 11 amino acids. The ends were cut back, 6 bases at V and 3 bases at J, with 5 bases in the middle. The CDR3 protein is CASRGYTEAFF. DNA for the CDR3: TGTGCCAGCAGGGGGTACACTGAAGCTTTCTTT.

The rearrangement joins TRBV27 to TRBJ2-3, with D unclear. Germline V CDR1 and CDR2: MNHEY, SMNVEV (reference sequence). The CDR3 has 12 amino acids. V lost 8 bases and J 2 bases, leaving 8 bases between the germline ends. CDR3 DNA sequence: TGTGCCAGCGCTACCAACACAGATACGCAGTATTTT. It specifies CASATNTDTQYF.

The chain has TRBV5-4 and TRBJ1-4; 8 bases are shared with TRBD1. The CDR3 loop spans 14 amino acids. The germline gives CDR1 SGHNT, CDR2 YYREEE (reference sequence). After removal of 5 bases from V and 5 bases from J, the junction contained 5 bases not matched to a gene. The CDR3 spells CASSLDRGNEKLFF. For the CDR3, the DNA is TGTGCCAGCAGTTTAGACAGGGGAAATGAAAAACTGTTTTTT.

The chain couples TRBV21-1 to TRBJ2-7; the table calls TRBD1, which could not be checked here. TRBV21-1 is annotated as a pseudogene. The CDR3 is 15 amino acids. CDR3 sequence (DNA): TGTGCCAGCAGCACCCGAGACAGGGACTGCTACGAGCAGTACTTC. Its translation is CASSTRDRDCYEQYF.

The chain uses TRBV29-1 and TRBJ2-7; 7 nucleotides line up with TRBD1. This CDR3 spans 18 amino acids. V dropped 4 bases and J dropped 2; count of bases not matched to a gene: 20. Germline V gene lookup returns CDR1 SQVTM and CDR2 ANQGSEA. This chain's CDR3 is CSVVFSGIDRVSTYEQYF. The DNA of the CDR3 is TGCAGCGTTGTTTTCTCCGGAATAGACAGGGTCTCAACCTACGAGCAGTACTTC.

The chain is built from TRBV28 and TRBJ2-3; TRBD1 aligns across 10 bases. Germline V CDR1 and CDR2: MDHEN, SYDVKM. CDR3 length equals 15 residues. The V gene end was trimmed by 5 bases and the J gene end by 5 bases; junction bases not matched to a gene: 7. As DNA, the CDR3 is TGTGCCAGCAGTCCAAGACAGGGGGCGGGAGATACGCAGTATTTT. Its protein product is CASSPRQGAGDTQYF.

This clone appeared once. The V gene is TRBV7-9, the J gene TRBJ2-5; the match to TRBD2 covers 7 bases. Per germline, CDR1 SEHNR and CDR2 FQNEAQ (reference sequence). CDR3 length equals 17 residues. V lost 3 bases and J lost 4; bases outside the gene matches: 14. CDR3 sequence reads: CASSFPVGGSSRETQYF. CDR3 DNA sequence: TGTGCCAGCAGCTTCCCTGTGGGCGGGAGTTCGCGAGAGACCCAGTACTTC.

CDR3: CASITISSGANVLTF. As DNA, the CDR3 is TGTGCCAGCATAACGATAAGCTCTGGGGCCAACGTCCTGACTTTC. The rearrangement uses TRBV6-6 and TRBJ2-6; D remains ambiguous. This CDR3 has 15 amino acids. Per germline, CDR1 MNHNY and CDR2 SVGAGI (reference sequence). V shed 7 bases and J shed 0 bases, with 10 bases lying between them.

CDR3 bases: TGTGCCAGCAGTTATAGTGGGCGCGGCTACACCTTC. Protein sequence: CASSYSGRGYTF. The chain uses TRBV6-5 and TRBJ1-2; D is uncertain. The CDR3 consists of 12 residues. Trimming removed 3 bases at V and 8 bases at J, with 10 bases between. CDR1 and CDR2 (germline): MNHEY, SVGAGI.

CDR3 loop: CASSLIRSGSSYNEQFF. The CDR3, as DNA: TGTGCCAGCAGCTTAATTCGCAGCGGGAGCTCCTACAATGAGCAGTTCTTC. The chain recombines TRBV11-2 with TRBJ2-1; 8 nucleotides align to TRBD2. Germline V lookup: CDR1 SGHAT, CDR2 FQNNGV. This CDR3 has 17 amino acids. The trim removed 2 bases at V and 0 bases at J, leaving 6 bases unmatched.

The chain links TRBV4-2 to TRBJ2-1; D not certain. The V gene lost 2 bases and the J gene lost 7 bases, with 15 bases spanning the gap. From germline, CDR1 is LGHNA and CDR2 YNFKEQ. The CDR3 contains 15 residues. The CDR3 DNA sequence: TGTGCCAGCAGCCAAAGGGTGAACGTACGGAATGAGCAGTTCTTC. Translating gives CASSQRVNVRNEQFF.

The rearrangement uses TRBV6-4 and TRBJ2-3; TRBD2 matches 8 bases. The V gene's germline CDR1 is MRHNA and CDR2 SNTAGT. After removal of 5 bases from V and 6 bases from J, the junction contained 13 bases not matched to a gene. This CDR3 is 16 amino acids long. The CDR3 sequence: CASSTREGVLRDTQYF. The CDR3, as DNA: TGTGCCAGCAGTACACGGGAGGGTGTCCTAAGGGATACGCAGTATTTT.

J is TRBJ1-6 and V is TRBV10-3; D not resolved. The V gene's germline CDR1 is ENHRY and CDR2 SYGVKD. The CDR3 runs to 14 residues. Trimming took off 5 bases at V and 9 bases at J, with 14 bases between the two ends. DNA for the CDR3: TGTGCCATCAGTAACGGCCCTGAGGGTTCACCCCTCCACTTT. This encodes CAISNGPEGSPLHF.